This is a list of T cell receptor beta chains from one sample in a study of control samples from healthy donors and cancer patients. TCRdb's table, derived via immunoSEQ multiplex PCR, lists solely in-frame clones and lacks some. The sample consists of around 130,000 clones, roughly 88% of them appearing once. The sequencing input was blood. These receptors all stem from a man aged 50 to 59 in good health. Both conserved end residues are part of each CDR3. D genes are given only for firm matches. Rows may omit the clone size; those that give it use once, few, many or a size class.

v_call	clone_size	d_call	j_call	cdr3_aa	cdr3_nt
TRBV30	NA	NA	TRBJ1-6	CAWSPTGSYNSPLHF	TGTGCCTGGAGTCCCACGGGCTCCTATAATTCACCCCTCCACTTT
TRBV28	few	NA	TRBJ1-2	CASSLSSGEGRNYGYTF	TGTGCCAGCAGTTTATCGTCTGGGGAGGGAAGAAACTATGGCTACACCTTC
TRBV4-1	NA	NA	TRBJ2-2	CASSQDPHGAGELFF	TGCGCCAGCAGCCAAGATCCCCATGGCGCCGGGGAGCTGTTTTTT
TRBV6-5	NA	NA	TRBJ1-2	CASGGRGASGYTF	TGTGCCTCCGGGGGACGGGGGGCGAGTGGCTACACCTTC
TRBV5-5	NA	TRBD1	TRBJ2-7	CASSLRAFRDSTYEQYF	TGTGCCAGCAGCTTACGGGCGTTCCGGGACAGCACCTACGAGCAGTACTTC
TRBV6-5	few	NA	TRBJ1-2	CASSRTDLSSGYTF	TGTGCCAGCAGCCGGACGGACTTGTCTTCGGGCTACACCTTC
TRBV7-3	NA	TRBD1	TRBJ2-1	CASSARDRGLDEQFF	TGTGCCAGCAGCGCCCGGGACAGGGGGCTTGATGAGCAGTTCTTC
TRBV12-3/TRBV12-4	NA	NA	TRBJ1-2	CASSSGFHGYTF	TGTGCCAGCAGTTCAGGGTTTCATGGCTACACCTTC
TRBV5-4	NA	NA	TRBJ1-2	CASSFFSRANYGYTF	TGTGCCAGCAGCTTTTTTTCCAGGGCTAACTATGGCTACACCTTC
TRBV5-1	once	NA	TRBJ1-5	CASSLGEGHQPQHF	TGCGCCAGCAGCTTGGGGGAGGGCCATCAGCCCCAGCATTTT
TRBV3-1/TRBV3-2	NA	NA	TRBJ1-1	CASSPLGYDTEAFF	TGTGCCAGCAGCCCTCTAGGGTACGACACTGAAGCTTTCTTT
TRBV28	NA	NA	TRBJ2-7	CASTPTLRYRVYEQYF	TGTGCCAGCACTCCAACGCTAAGATACAGAGTCTACGAGCAGTACTTC
TRBV27	NA	NA	TRBJ1-6	CASSQRPGDNSPLHF	TGTGCCAGCAGTCAACGACCAGGGGATAATTCACCCCTCCACTTT
TRBV19	NA	TRBD2	TRBJ2-3	CASSKTSGGGTDTQYF	TGTGCCAGTAGTAAGACTAGCGGGGGAGGCACAGATACGCAGTATTTT